The T cell receptor (beta chain) under discussion was sequenced for a study of T cell responses to AZD1222 COVID-19 vaccine (dated by TCRdb to about 2021). For context, the study as a whole: A total of more than 230 trial participants underwent TCR sequencing, of whom about 210 received two doses of AZD1222 and about 25 received two doses of the MenACWY control vaccine. Trial participants were enrolled by age into subgroups of 18-55, 56-69 and 70-plus years, and around 140, 26 and 57 TCR-sequenced participants, respectively, were included in these subgroups. Results and caveats for the whole study, not just this receptor: Participants were mostly white British, with more females than males. The authors suggested clonal diversity may have been underestimated. Vaccine-associated CD4 TCRs spanned the whole spike protein, with dominant responses in regions 160-218 and 743-854. Spike-specific TCR breadth and depth rose significantly after two AZD1222 doses compared with day 0 and with MenACWY recipients. Because no samples from the day 14 peak response were available, repertoires could be characterized only after the peak T cell response. Reportedly, close to half of the unique spike-specific TCRs recognized epitopes lying outside the regions that are mutated in the B.1.351 and B.1.1.7 variants. Conclusions about previously exposed vaccinees are limited because only six or seven AZD1222 recipients were SARS-CoV-2 seropositive at baseline. In the small 56-69-year group, the increase in depth fell short of significance, most likely because of low power.

The CDR3 regions of human TCRbeta chains were analyzed by immunosequencing. The authors' analysis ran thus. TCRs in the repertoires were matched against a reference library of SARS-CoV-2-specific TCRs that had been generated with the MIRA antigen-specificity platform. Breadth was defined as the fraction of unique TCRs that were SARS-CoV-2-associated. Depth was defined as the fraction of total T cells that were SARS-CoV-2-associated. Each spike-specific TCR was assigned to its reactive spike region and to a CD4 or CD8 class using the MIRA data. Log10-transformed breadth and depth values were compared by one-way ANOVA with Sidak's multiple comparisons tests. Imported from immuneACCESS, the table was reduced by TCRdb to in-frame sequences with V and J called. These copies leave out some clones; in studies compared against another copy, an unresolved V gene accounts for under half, and the cause of the remainder is not known. The V and J calls and clone size were taken over from that table, and D and trimming were inferred from the DNA. The table for this sample lists roughly 140,000 clones; around 90% of them were counted only once. Clones ranked in the top ten supply under 4% of the sample.

The intended sense of this specimen's time point label: about 28 days (+/-7) after the second vaccine dose. AZD1222 recipients given second doses at about 4 weeks or at about 12 weeks were pooled, since spike-specific TCR depth and breadth were not found to differ between the two schedules. The vaccinee samples were drawn from two UK trials, COV001 and COV002, one of which was a single-blind randomized controlled phase 2/3 trial testing AZD1222 (ChAdOx1 nCoV-19) in healthy adults. For TCRbeta chain sequencing, PBMC samples were collected from trial participants at day 0 and at day 28 after the second dose. A distance of 7 bases separates the germline ends of V and J, which lose 2 bases and 3 bases respectively. The CDR3 has 13 amino acids, counting the end cysteine and phenylalanine. Only the CDR3 DNA is retained, 39 bases long and in frame from the first base. CDR1 and CDR2 (ENHRY, SYGVKD) derive from the germline V gene.

In the case of this clone: What this receptor recognizes is not known. There are no base qualities to consult, and no much larger clone falls within one base.

The receptor chain draws on TRBV10-3 and TRBJ2-5; the D gene is not confidently resolved. The material sequenced was peripheral blood, taken 28 days after the second AZD1222 dose. The TCR was taken from an adult who received the AZD1222 COVID-19 vaccine. DNA sequence: TGTGCCATCAGTGAGAGGCAGAAAGAGACCCAGTACTTC. Translated, it reads CAISERQKETQYF.